These 5 T cell receptor beta chains originate from one sample sequenced in a study of T cells in localized non-small cell lung cancer. Sequencing was performed with immunoSEQ multiplex PCR; in TCRdb, only in-frame clones are kept and a portion is missing. The sample contains under 4,000 clones, approximately 49% of which appear only once. The starting material was lymph node tissue, obtained before any cancer treatment. These receptors originate from a woman between 18 and 55 years old with stage I lung adenocarcinoma.

CDR3 sequence reads: CASSPRGSGSNEQFF. The DNA of the CDR3 is TGCGCCAGCAGCCCCCGGGGGAGCGGGAGCAATGAGCAGTTCTTC. This chain connects TRBV4-1 to TRBJ2-1; the match to TRBD2 covers 8 bases. The junction had 8 bases not matched to a gene; V was cut back by 4 bases and J by 6 bases. CDR1 is MGHRA and CDR2 is YSYEKL in the germline V gene. The CDR3 consists of 15 residues.

The rearrangement links TRBV19 to TRBJ1-1; weak D call: TRBD1 (5 bases). Germline loops: CDR1 LNHDA, CDR2 SQIVND (reference sequence). V shed 3 bases and J shed 12 bases, with 14 bases lying between them. CDR3 length: 12 residues. This CDR3 is CASSIWGRETFF. In DNA form, the CDR3 reads TGTGCCAGTAGTATTTGGGGCAGGGAAACTTTCTTT.

This clone was observed a handful of times. The chain is built from TRBV9 and TRBJ2-1; 7 positions match TRBD2. CDR1 is SGDLS and CDR2 is YYNGEE in the germline V gene. This CDR3 spans 15 amino acids. J gave up 0 bases and V 2 bases, and 2 bases lay outside the gene matches. CDR3 sequence: CASSVSGISYNEQFF. CDR3 DNA: TGTGCCAGCAGCGTKAGCGGGATCTCCTACAATGAGCAGTTCTTC.

This chain connects TRBV9 to TRBJ2-3; TRBD1 matches at 11 bases. The CDR3 extends over 13 amino acids. The germline CDR1 and CDR2 sequences are SGDLS and YYNGEE. The V and J ends lost 7 bases and 7 bases, in that order; junction bases with no gene match: 5. The CDR3 region is CASHGQGANTQYF. The DNA for the CDR3 is TGTGCCAGCCACGGACAGGGGGCGAATACGCAGTATTTT.

This clone showed up just a few times. This chain links TRBV11-3 with TRBJ2-1; D not certain. The germline CDR1 and CDR2 sequences are SGHNT and YENEEA. V was trimmed by 2 bases and J by 3 bases, leaving 14 bases between them. The CDR3 runs 16 residues. The CDR3 DNA sequence: TGTGCCAGCAGCTTATGGTCCAGGAATAGCTACAATGAGCAGTTCTTC. Protein sequence: CASSLWSRNSYNEQFF.